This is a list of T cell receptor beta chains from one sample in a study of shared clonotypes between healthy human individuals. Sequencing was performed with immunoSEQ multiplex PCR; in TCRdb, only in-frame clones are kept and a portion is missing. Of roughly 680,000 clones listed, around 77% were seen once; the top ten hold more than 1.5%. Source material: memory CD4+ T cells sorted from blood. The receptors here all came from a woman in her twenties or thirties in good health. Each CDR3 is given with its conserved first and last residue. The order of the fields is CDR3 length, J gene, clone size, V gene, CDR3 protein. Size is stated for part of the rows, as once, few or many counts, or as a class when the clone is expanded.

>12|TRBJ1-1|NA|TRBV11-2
CASSFWNTEAFF
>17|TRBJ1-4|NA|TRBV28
CASSPLQGAATNEKLFF
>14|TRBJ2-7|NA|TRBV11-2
CASSFRDNNLEQYF
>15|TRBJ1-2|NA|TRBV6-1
CASSEYATASYGYTF
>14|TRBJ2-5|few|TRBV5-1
CASSYRDRQETQYF
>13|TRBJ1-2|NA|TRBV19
CASTKTSNYGYTF
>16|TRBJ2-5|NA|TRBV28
CASSFSLSASQETQYF
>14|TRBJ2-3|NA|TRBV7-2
CASSLGGLTDTQYF
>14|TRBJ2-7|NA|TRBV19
CASSGTGGYYEQYF
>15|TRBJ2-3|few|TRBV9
CASSLTGPSTDTQYF
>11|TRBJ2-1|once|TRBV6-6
CASSGPKEQFF
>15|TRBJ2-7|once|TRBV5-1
CASSPGQSLTYEQYF
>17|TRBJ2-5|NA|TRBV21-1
CASSRGGTGIHQETQYF
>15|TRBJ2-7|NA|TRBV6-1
CASRASGTGSDEQYF
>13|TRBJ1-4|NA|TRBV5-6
CASSLQGGEKLFF
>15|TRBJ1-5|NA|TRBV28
CASSWTIRGNQPQHF
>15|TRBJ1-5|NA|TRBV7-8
CASSLGWTANQPQHF
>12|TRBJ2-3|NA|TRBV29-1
CSADLGTDTQYF
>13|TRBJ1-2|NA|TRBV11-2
CASSLTGGGGYTF
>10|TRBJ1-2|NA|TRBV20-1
CSARDRIDTF
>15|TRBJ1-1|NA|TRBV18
CASSPLPIANTEAFF
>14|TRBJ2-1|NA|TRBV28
CASRNYREPYEQFF
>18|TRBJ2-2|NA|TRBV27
CASSYLLPGVTNTGELFF
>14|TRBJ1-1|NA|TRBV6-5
CASSSALGTTEAFF
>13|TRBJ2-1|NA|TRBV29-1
CSVETSVYNEQFF
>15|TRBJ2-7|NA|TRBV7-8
CASSLAEQTTYEQYF
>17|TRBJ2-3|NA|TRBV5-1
CASSLTSGRKLTDTQYF
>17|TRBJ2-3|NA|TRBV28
CASSLPLRASGTDTQYF
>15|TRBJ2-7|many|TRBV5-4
CASSPGTSGVYEQYF
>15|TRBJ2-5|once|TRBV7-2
CASSLYASNQETQYF
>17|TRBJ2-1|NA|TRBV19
CASSIAVPPSSYNEQFF